This T cell receptor (beta chain) was captured in a study of shared clonotypes between healthy human individuals. Study overall: Plates per donor: three CD4 naive, three CD4 memory, two CD8 naive, one CD8 memory.

CDR1 SEHNR and CDR2 FQNEAQ come from the germline V gene (reference sequence). This CDR3 has 15 amino acids. The V segment lost 6 bases and the J segment 5 bases; nucleotides outside the gene matches: 10. Here immunoSEQ multiplex PCR was the method, and the copy in TCRdb shows in-frame clones only, minus some. The sample lists around 2.1 million clones, almost 96% occurring once. The sequence was collected from a man between 18 and 35 years old in good health. The chain links TRBV7-9 to TRBJ1-1, with 9 nucleotides matching TRBD1. The sample was naive CD4+ T cells sorted from blood. Subset specified: CD45RA+ positively selected. The CDR3: CASRPSGQGATEAFF. DNA of the CDR3: TGTGCCAGCAGACCATCGGGACAGGGTGCAACTGAAGCTTTCTTT.